The entry below gives a single TCR beta chain sequence along with its context. Its antigen is unidentified. The library tagged individual cDNA molecules with unique molecular identifiers. TCRdb fed the RACE reads into MiXCR, producing one record per CDR3 protein. The table lists approximately 79,000 distinct CDR3 sequences, about a tenth of them singletons, with approximately 1.4% in the top ten. Noted time point: patch test 1, 2 weeks after DPC sensitization. Noted treatment: therapeutic diphenylcyclopropenone sensitization with weekly scalp DPC. The CDR3 spans 16 residues. V shed 3 bases, J shed 4 bases, and the junction held 5 bases outside the gene matches. Per germline, CDR1 SGHAT and CDR2 FQNNGV. These data are taken from a study of human T cells and chemical hapten exposure. Findings and caveats of the study: Unchanged with DPC sensitization were TCRs above 1 in 1000 frequency.

The sequence was collected from a woman in her 50s with alopecia areata. Some clones in this sample may be carry-over from other donors' samples. The sequenced sample was whole blood, obtained in connection with sensitization to the hapten diphenylcyclopropenone (DPC). This rearrangement joins TRBV11-2 to TRBJ2-1; TRBD2 matches at 11 bases. CDR3 in DNA: TGTGCCAGCAGCTTCGATAGCGGGAGGGTATACAATGAGCAGTTCTTC. Translating it yields CASSFDSGRVYNEQFF.